Below, 17 T cell receptor beta chains from the same sample are listed, as sequenced in a study of regulatory and conventional T cells in RAG deficiency. Using immunoSEQ multiplex PCR, the repertoire was profiled, and TCRdb retains in-frame clones only, with some absent. There are 34,000 or so clones in the sample; 89% occur only once, and approximately 15% lies in the top ten. This sample was shared with a second study, whose subject was regulatory T cells. This second study says: Amplification used 52 TRBV primers and 13 TRBJ primers.

The sequencing sample was made of CD8+ T cells sorted from blood. The receptors were gathered from a human donor in good health.

The rearrangement joins TRBV5-1 to TRBJ2-7; 14 bases line up with TRBD2. Unmatched junction bases numbered 7, after V lost 2 bases and J lost 3 bases. Germline V gene lookup returns CDR1 SGHRS and CDR2 YFSETQ. The CDR3 extends over 17 amino acids. The chain's CDR3 is CASSFSGTSGSSYEQYF. In nucleotides, the CDR3 is TGCGCCAGCAGCTTCTCCGGGACTAGCGGGAGTAGCTACGAGCAGTACTTC.

The chain has TRBV30 and TRBJ2-7; no clear D. Germline assignment: CDR1 GTSNPN and CDR2 SVGIG (reference sequence). V was pared by 3 bases and J by 2 bases, with 8 bases between. The CDR3 spans 12 residues. CDR3 in DNA: TGTGCCTGGAGCAACACGGCCTACGAGCAGTACTTC. The encoded protein is CAWSNTAYEQYF.

V usage is TRBV6-5 and J usage is TRBJ2-7; a weak D match, TRBD1 (5 bases). Trimming pared 3 bases from V and 0 bases from J, leaving 12 bases between. Germline V gives CDR1 MNHEY, CDR2 SVGAGI. The CDR3 consists of 15 residues. The CDR3 is CASSYQGEGSYEQYF. CDR3 nucleotide sequence: TGTGCCAGCAGTTATCAAGGGGAAGGCTCCTACGAGCAGTACTTC.

The rearrangement links TRBV7-8 to TRBJ1-4; D ambiguous. The CDR3 is 16 residues long. Trimming pared 2 bases from V and 7 bases from J, leaving 17 bases between. Germline CDR1 and CDR2: SGHVS and FQNEAQ. The DNA for the CDR3 is TGTGCCAGCAGCTTAAGTCTCGGTCAATCGCGTGAAAAACTGTTTTTT. Protein: CASSLSLGQSREKLFF. Variable domain in full (rest from reference TRBV7-8 and TRBJ1-4): GAGVSQSPRYKVAKRGQDVALRCDPISGHVSLFWYQQALGQGPEFLTYFQNEAQLDKSGLPSDRFFAERPEGSVSTLKIQRTQQEDSAVYLCASSLSLGQSREKLFFGSGTQLSVL.

The chain uses TRBV7-6 and TRBJ2-5; 8 nucleotides align to TRBD1. With V trimmed by 1 base and J by 5 bases, 9 bases remained unmatched. CDR1 is SGHVS, CDR2 FNYEAQ, per germline. The CDR3 is made up of 16 amino acids. For the CDR3, the DNA is TGTGCCAGCAGCTTAGGTCTGGCAGGGGGCTGGGAGACCCAGTACTTC. Protein: CASSLGLAGGWETQYF.

V usage is TRBV7-3 and J usage is TRBJ1-1; tentative D call: TRBD1 (5 bases). CDR3 length: 14 residues. Germline CDR1 and CDR2: SGHTA and FQGTGA. Trimming stripped 7 bases from V and 1 base from J, with 13 bases between. The CDR3 DNA reads as TGTGCCAGCATCCAGGGACGGGGGAACACTGAAGCTTTCTTT. Amino acid sequence: CASIQGRGNTEAFF.

The chain joins TRBV5-1 to TRBJ2-2; D may be TRBD1 or TRBD2 (6 bases each). Per germline, CDR1 SGHRS and CDR2 YFSETQ. The CDR3 is made up of 14 amino acids. Trimming left V 1 base short and J 4 bases short, with 8 bases between. The CDR3 sequence is CASSLTGATGELFF. Written as DNA, the CDR3 is TGCGCCAGCAGCTTGACGGGGGCCACCGGGGAGCTGTTTTTT.

The chain joins TRBV11-3 to TRBJ2-5; maybe TRBD1 (5 bases). The CDR3 extends over 14 amino acids. V was cut by 4 bases and J by 1 base, with 10 bases left in between. Germline values: CDR1 SGHNT, CDR2 YENEEA. CDR3 sequence: CASSSRQTQETQYF. CDR3 in DNA: TGTGCCAGCAGCTCCCGACAGACCCAAGAGACCCAGTACTTC.

The genes are TRBV23-1 and TRBJ1-4; D is unresolved. TRBV23-1 is sorted into the ORF group, with uncertain function. CDR3 length equals 14 residues. Between the trimmed V and J ends, which lost 6 bases and 5 bases, there was a span of 13 bases. DNA of the CDR3: TGCGCCAGCAGCCCGAACAAGGGAAATGAAAAACTGTTTTTT. Its protein is CASSPNKGNEKLFF.

V is TRBV10-3 and J is TRBJ2-7, with a tentative D call TRBD2 (5 bases). CDR1 is ENHRY, CDR2 SYGVKD, per germline. The CDR3 runs 12 residues. The V end lost 8 bases, the J end lost 0 bases, and 8 bases lay between the germline ends. For the CDR3, the DNA is TGTGCCATCGGCGGGCCCTCCTACGAGCAGTACTTC. Translation: CAIGGPSYEQYF.

On this clone: Additional DNA sequences in this sample encode the identical CDR3. The rearrangement uses TRBV19 and TRBJ1-5; D is ambiguous. CDR3 size: 14 residues. From germline, CDR1 is LNHDA and CDR2 SQIVND (reference sequence). V shed 2 bases and J shed 0 bases, with 5 bases lying between them. The chain's CDR3 is CASSIRDSNQPQHF. As DNA, the CDR3 is TGTGCCAGTAGTATAAGAGATAGCAATCAGCCCCAGCATTTT.

Here the CDR3 DNA reads TGTGCCAGCAGCTCGCTCCGGGGTAACACTGAAGCTTTCTTT. It translates to CASSSLRGNTEAFF. The V gene is TRBV11-2, the J gene TRBJ1-1, with D uncertain. The germline CDR1 and CDR2 sequences are SGHAT and FQNNGV. The CDR3 spans 14 residues. The V and J ends lost 4 bases and 2 bases respectively, with 11 bases between them.

V and J are TRBV27 and TRBJ1-1; a possible D gene is TRBD1 (5 bases). V gave up 6 bases and J gave up 4 bases, with 15 bases separating them. The germline gives CDR1 MNHEY, CDR2 SMNVEV (reference sequence). There are 14 residues in the CDR3. The CDR3 bases are TGTGCCAGCAGCCCGGGCAGGGTGGGCACTGAAGCTTTCTTT. It specifies CASSPGRVGTEAFF.

For the CDR3, the DNA is TGCAGCGTTACCCGGGACACCAATGAGCAGTTCTTC. Translated, it gives CSVTRDTNEQFF. The chain has TRBV29-1 and TRBJ2-1; tentatively, D is TRBD1 (6 bases). The CDR3 consists of 12 residues. Germline V gene data show CDR1 as SQVTM and CDR2 as ANQGSEA. V shed 5 bases and J shed 6 bases, with 11 bases lying between them.

J is TRBJ2-2 and V is TRBV14; the match to TRBD1 covers 10 bases. The CDR3 sequence is 15 residues long. J was trimmed by 8 bases and V by 5 bases; bases with no gene match: 8. Germline V gene sequence: CDR1 SGHDN, CDR2 FVKESK. The CDR3 coding sequence is TGTGCCAGCAGCTTGACAGGGGGCGCGAGTGGGGAGCTGTTTTTT. It translates to CASSLTGGASGELFF.

This clone was seen a single time. This chain joins TRBV4-1 and TRBJ1-3; D is possibly TRBD1 (5 bases). The germline CDR1 and CDR2 sequences are MGHRA and YSYEKL. V lost 0 bases and J 8 bases, leaving 8 bases between the germline ends. The CDR3 is made up of 13 amino acids. In DNA, the CDR3 is TGCGCCAGCAGCCAAGATGGGGGATACACCATATATTTT. The encoded protein is CASSQDGGYTIYF.

J is TRBJ2-1 and V is TRBV7-6; 9 bases are a match to TRBD1. Germline V gene data show CDR1 as SGHVS and CDR2 as FNYEAQ. This CDR3 spans 14 amino acids. The trim removed 5 bases at V and 5 bases at J, leaving 4 bases unmatched. CDR3 DNA sequence: TGTGCCAGCAGCCCGGGACAGGGAGACAATGAGCAGTTCTTC. Protein: CASSPGQGDNEQFF.